This entry lists 11 T cell receptor beta chains sequenced from one sample in a study of T cells in Graves' hyperthyroidism and ophthalmopathy. TCR beta CDR3 regions were amplified from RNA transcripts. Researchers ran a first-round RT-PCR on the TCR CDR3 using the HTBI primer set. TCRdb called the multiplex PCR reads again in MiXCR, with one record for every CDR3 protein. The repertoire consists of a few hundred thousand distinct CDR3 sequences, with 11% to 15% occurring once and the leading ten covering roughly 5.7%. The sample taken for sequencing was blood. Source of these receptors: a woman in her 30s with Graves' hyperthyroidism that later progressed to Graves' ophthalmopathy.

The V and J genes are TRBV25-1 and TRBJ2-1; 8 positions agree with TRBD2. The germline CDR1 and CDR2 sequences are MGHDK and SYGVNS. V shed 3 bases and J 1 base; nucleotides not matched to a gene: 8. This CDR3 comprises 17 residues. This CDR3 reads CASSEPLASGSYNEQFF. The CDR3 nucleotides are TGTGCCAGCAGTGAGCCCCTCGCTAGCGGGTCCTACAATGAGCAGTTCTTC.

In its sample, this clonotype was seen many times. V is TRBV2 and J is TRBJ1-2, with D uncertain. V dropped 5 bases and J dropped 2 bases, with 12 bases sitting between them. The CDR3 covers 14 residues. In germline, CDR1 is SNHLY, CDR2 FYNNEI. CDR3 in amino acids: CASSSQTGNYGYTF. CDR3 nucleotides: TGTGCCAGCAGTTCCCAGACGGGAAACTATGGCTACACCTTC.

This clonotype turned up a few times. This chain connects TRBV20-1 to TRBJ2-1; D is unclear. V lost 6 bases and J lost 1, with 10 bases in between. The CDR3 loop spans 13 amino acids. The germline V gene has CDR1 DFQATT and CDR2 SNEGSKA (reference sequence). The CDR3 protein is CSAPQPSYNEQFF. CDR3 DNA sequence: TGCAGTGCCCCACAGCCTTCCTACAATGAGCAGTTCTTC.

This clonotype was seen more than once but under ten times. This CDR3 reads CASSSRLAGAEQFF. CDR3 bases: TGTGCCAGCAGCTCCCGACTAGCGGGAGCTGAGCAGTTCTTC. This chain connects TRBV7-3 to TRBJ2-1; TRBD2 matches at 12 bases. J gave up 9 bases and V 4 bases, and 4 bases lay outside the gene matches. There are 14 residues in the CDR3. CDR1 and CDR2 from the germline V gene are SGHTA and FQGTGA.

On this clonotype itself: This could be a read error, since a much larger clone is one nucleotide away. The chain couples TRBV6-9 to TRBJ2-1, with TRBD2 matching over 15 bases. CDR1 MNHGY and CDR2 SVAAGI come from the germline V gene. Losses at the gene ends were 4 bases for V and 5 bases for J; bases not matched to a gene: 3. This CDR3 is built from 16 residues. This CDR3 reads CASSFGLAGGDNEQFF. DNA of the CDR3: TGTGCCAGCAGTTTCGGACTAGCGGGAGGGGACAATGAGCAGTTCTTC.

J is TRBJ2-7 and V is TRBV27; 7 bases agree with TRBD1. CDR3 length equals 14 residues. Germline CDR1 reads MNHEY; CDR2 reads SMNVEV (reference sequence). After removal of 6 bases from V and 2 bases from J, the junction contained 7 bases not matched to a gene. The CDR3 region is CASSHGDSTYEQYF. In nucleotides, the CDR3 is TGTGCCAGCAGCCACGGGGACAGTACCTACGAGCAGTACTTC.

Regarding this clonotype: With a much larger clone just one base away, this may be a read error. V gene TRBV11-2 combines with J gene TRBJ2-5; the match to TRBD1 covers 8 bases. The length of the CDR3 is 15 residues. CDR1 SGHAT and CDR2 FQNNGV come from the germline V gene. The V gene end was trimmed by 7 bases and the J gene end by 4 bases; junction bases not matched to a gene: 11. The CDR3 region is CASKIAYRGRETQYF. Here the CDR3 DNA reads TGTGCCAGCAAGATCGCATACAGGGGGAGAGAGACCCAGTACTTC.

CDR3 residues: CASSESVSGEDTQYF. The DNA for the CDR3 is TGCGCCAGCAGTGAGTCGGTGTCAGGGGAAGATACGCAGTATTTT. The chain links TRBV10-1 to TRBJ2-3; D might be TRBD1 (6 bases). Per germline, CDR1 WNHNN and CDR2 SYGVQD (reference sequence). The length of the CDR3 is 15 residues. Between the trimmed V and J ends, which lost 0 bases and 5 bases, there was a span of 12 bases.

This clonotype was counted ten times or more. CDR3 nucleotides: TGTGCCGGCTCCTACAATGAGCAGTTCTTC. It is translated as CAGSYNEQFF. The chain is built from TRBV2 and TRBJ2-1, with D uncertain. In germline, CDR1 is SNHLY, CDR2 FYNNEI. V lost 11 bases to trimming and J lost 0 bases, with 2 bases between them. CDR3 size: 10 residues.

This clonotype was seen only a few times. The rearrangement links TRBV9 to TRBJ2-5; unclear D gene. Germline values: CDR1 SGDLS, CDR2 YYNGEE. Between the trimmed V and J ends, which lost 0 bases and 5 bases, there was a span of 17 bases. This CDR3 has 16 amino acids. In DNA, the CDR3 is TGTGCCAGCAGCGTAGGATTAGGCAGCCTAAAGGAGACCCAGTACTTC. As protein: CASSVGLGSLKETQYF.

At least ten counts were recorded for this clonotype. J is TRBJ2-7 and V is TRBV12-3 or TRBV12-4; TRBD1 or TRBD2 may be the D gene (6 bases each). The CDR3 runs 15 residues. The V end was cut by 6 bases, the J end by 6 bases, with 21 bases between. The CDR3 loop is CASRTLGRGQGEQYF. The CDR3, as DNA: TGTGCCAGCAGAACGTTGGGCCGGGGGCAGGGCGAGCAGTACTTC.